This is a list of T cell receptor beta chains from one sample in a study of T cells after yellow fever vaccination. TCRdb redid the calling of the 5' RACE reads with MiXCR, one entry per CDR3 protein. In the table there are roughly 520,000 distinct CDR3 sequences, roughly 22% of which are singletons. Specimen: PBMCs, collected more than 20 days after the first yellow fever vaccination. These receptor sequences come from a young man who received the YFV17D yellow fever vaccine. Both conserved end residues are part of each CDR3. Each record gives: clone size, J gene, V gene, D gene, CDR3 protein, CDR3 DNA. D genes are given only for firm matches. Clone size is stated in some rows and not others, as once, few, many or a class when expanded.

>.|TRBJ1-1|TRBV4-3|.
CASSQEARVGAFF
TGCGCCAGCAGCCAAGAGGCGCGGGTGGGAGCTTTCTTT
>.|TRBJ1-2|TRBV6-5|TRBD1
CASSYWAGQGAGYTF
TGTGCCAGCAGTTACTGGGCGGGACAGGGGGCTGGCTACACCTTC
>many|TRBJ1-4|TRBV12-3/TRBV12-4|TRBD1
CASSKRTGGNEKLFF
TGTGCCAGCAGTAAACGGACAGGGGGAAATGAAAAACTGTTTTTT
>.|TRBJ1-6|TRBV9|TRBD1
CASSAGTANNSPLHF
TGTGCCAGCAGCGCTGGGACAGCTAATAATTCACCCCTCCACTTT
>.|TRBJ2-3|TRBV19|.
CASSIDLFGDTPYF
TGTGCCAGTAGTATAGATCTATTTGGGGATACGCCGTATTTT
>.|TRBJ2-1|TRBV11-2|TRBD2
CASSLIRGRGEQFF
TGTGCCAGCAGCTTAATCCGAGGGAGGGGCGAGCAGTTCTTC
>few|TRBJ1-1|TRBV28|.
CASSFFMRPRTAMNTEAFF
TGTGCCAGCAGTTTCTTCATGCGGCCCCGGACAGCGATGAACACTGAAGCTTTCTTT
>.|TRBJ2-1|TRBV7-6|TRBD2
CASSLQPGGTSLYNEQFF
TGTGCCAGCAGCTTACAACCCGGGGGGACTAGCCTATACAATGAGCAGTTCTTC
>.|TRBJ2-7|TRBV19|.
CASSIRTEGYEQYF
TGTGCCAGTAGTATACGGACAGAGGGTTACGAGCAGTACTTC
>few|TRBJ2-3|TRBV27|.
CASSFSPGSTDTQYF
TGTGCCAGCAGTTTCAGTCCAGGGAGCACAGATACGCAGTATTTT
>.|TRBJ2-7|TRBV20-1|TRBD1
CSASNVGDRGLYEQYF
TGCAGTGCTAGCAACGTCGGGGACAGGGGATTGTACGAGCAGTACTTC
>few|TRBJ2-2|TRBV5-1|.
CASTPGVTGELFF
TGCGCCAGCACGCCGGGTGTCACCGGGGAGCTGTTTTTT
>.|TRBJ2-7|TRBV6-2/TRBV6-3|TRBD1
CASSPHTGGADEQYF
TGTGCCAGCAGCCCCCATACAGGGGGCGCGGACGAGCAGTACTTC
>few|TRBJ1-1|TRBV7-9|.
CAAVGGRDSEAFF
TGTGCCGCGGTCGGGGGTAGGGATTCTGAAGCTTTCTTT
>.|TRBJ1-5|TRBV4-1|.
CASSQGVQQPQHF
TGCGCCAGCAGCCAAGGGGTCCAACAGCCCCAGCATTTT
>.|TRBJ2-5|TRBV11-2|.
CASRAMGKETQYF
TGTGCCAGCCGAGCTATGGGGAAAGAGACCCAGTACTTC
>.|TRBJ1-2|TRBV20-1|.
CSASLPGQFYGYTF
TGCAGTGCTAGCCTTCCTGGACAGTTCTATGGCTACACCTTC
>many|TRBJ1-2|TRBV5-1|.
CASSPDGPPLYGYTF
TGCGCCAGCAGCCCGGACGGTCCCCCGCTCTATGGCTACACCTTC
>.|TRBJ1-4|TRBV28|.
CAAGGEKLFF
TGTGCCGCAGGTGGCGAAAAACTGTTTTTT
>few|TRBJ1-4|TRBV7-8|.
CASSLEPAIPEKLFF
TGTGCCAGCAGCTTAGAGCCGGCGATACCTGAAAAACTGTTTTTT
>.|TRBJ2-3|TRBV7-8|.
CASSLVPAGGYPDTQYF
TGTGCCAGCAGCTTAGTTCCCGCCGGGGGATATCCAGATACGCAGTATTTT
>.|TRBJ1-6|TRBV6-1|.
CASSGAANSPLHF
TGTGCCAGCAGTGGGGCGGCCAATTCACCCCTCCACTTT
>.|TRBJ2-7|TRBV4-3|.
CASSQVVAGVGEQYF
TGCGCCAGCAGCCAAGTTGTTGCAGGGGTAGGCGAGCAGTACTTC
>.|TRBJ2-1|TRBV20-1|TRBD2
CSAALPGLAHNEQFF
TGCAGTGCAGCCTTACCGGGACTAGCGCACAATGAGCAGTTCTTC
>.|TRBJ2-1|TRBV5-1|.
CASSVHGGLSSYNEQFF
TGCGCCAGCAGCGTTCACGGGGGCCTGAGCTCCTACAATGAGCAGTTCTTC
>few|TRBJ2-7|TRBV4-1|TRBD1
CASSQDPGQGVTYEQYF
TGCGCCAGCAGCCAAGATCCCGGACAGGGGGTAACCTACGAGCAGTACTTC
>.|TRBJ2-7|TRBV11-2|TRBD1
CASSLGFRGTGDSYEQYF
TGTGCCAGCAGCTTAGGTTTTAGGGGGACAGGAGACTCCTACGAGCAGTACTTC
>many|TRBJ1-1|TRBV12-3/TRBV12-4|.
CASSFSGRPSVFMNTEAFF
TGTGCCAGCAGTTTCAGCGGCCGTCCTTCAGTATTCATGAACACTGAAGCTTTCTTT
>few|TRBJ2-1|TRBV9|.
CASSPPGRRSSPYNEQFF
TGTGCCAGCAGCCCCCCGGGACGGAGGTCTTCACCCTACAATGAGCAGTTCTTC
>.|TRBJ1-2|TRBV4-2|TRBD1
CASSQIGTGLYGYTF
TGTGCCAGCAGCCAAATAGGGACAGGGCTCTATGGCTACACCTTC
>few|TRBJ2-5|TRBV15|.
CATRARAGLVAETQYF
TGTGCCACCAGGGCCAGAGCTGGGTTGGTCGCAGAGACCCAGTACTTC
>few|TRBJ2-2|TRBV5-1|.
CASSRTDRELFF
TGCGCCAGCAGCCGGACCGACCGGGAACTGTTTTTT
>few|TRBJ2-7|TRBV2|TRBD1
CASSRQGATYEQYF
TGTGCCAGCAGTCGACAGGGGGCCACCTACGAGCAGTACTTC
>.|TRBJ1-1|TRBV6-5|TRBD1
CASSYHGQGRTEAFF
TGTGCCAGCAGTTATCACGGACAGGGCAGGACTGAAGCTTTCTTT
>.|TRBJ2-5|TRBV18|.
CASSPGEQETQYF
TGTGCCAGCTCACCAGGGGAGCAAGAGACCCAGTACTTC
>many|TRBJ2-7|TRBV20-1|.
CSATLGRDVEQYF
TGCAGTGCCACGTTGGGCAGGGATGTTGAGCAGTACTTC
>.|TRBJ2-5|TRBV5-1|TRBD1
CASSGPGTGETQYF
TGCGCCAGCAGCGGACCAGGGACAGGAGAGACCCAGTACTTC
>.|TRBJ2-7|TRBV7-8|.
CASSPGLRVYEQYF
TGTGCCAGCAGCCCGGGACTGAGAGTTTACGAGCAGTACTTC
>.|TRBJ2-3|TRBV15|TRBD1
CATSSRQGADTQYF
TGTGCCACCAGCAGTAGACAGGGGGCAGATACGCAGTATTTT
>.|TRBJ2-7|TRBV6-1|.
CASRSGGEGRPFEQYF
TGTGCCAGCAGGTCCGGGGGCGAAGGCCGACCTTTTGAGCAGTACTTC
>.|TRBJ2-2|TRBV7-9|.
CASSLKTVNTGELFF
TGTGCCAGCAGCTTAAAAACGGTCAACACCGGGGAGCTGTTTTTT
>.|TRBJ2-3|TRBV10-3|TRBD2
CAITREVAGAADTQYF
TGTGCCATCACCCGTGAGGTAGCGGGGGCCGCAGATACGCAGTATTTT
>few|TRBJ2-3|TRBV5-1|TRBD2
CASRREGTQYF
TGCGCCAGCAGAAGGGAGGGTACGCAGTATTTT
>many|TRBJ1-5|TRBV12-3/TRBV12-4|.
CASSSQGRESNQPQHF
TGTGCCAGCAGTTCCCAGGGGAGGGAGAGCAATCAGCCCCAGCATTTT
>few|TRBJ1-2|TRBV5-6|.
CASSLIDGYTF
TGTGCCAGCAGCTTGATTGATGGCTACACCTTC
>few|TRBJ1-4|TRBV19|.
CASSIGRSEKLFF
TGTGCCAGTAGTATTGGAAGGTCGGAAAAACTGTTTTTT
>.|TRBJ2-1|TRBV7-3|TRBD2
CASSIPGLAYNEQFF
TGTGCCAGCAGCATTCCGGGACTAGCTTACAATGAGCAGTTCTTC
>.|TRBJ1-1|TRBV7-6|.
CASSVTRNTEAFF
TGTGCCAGCAGCGTCACAAGGAACACTGAAGCTTTCTTT
>.|TRBJ2-3|TRBV5-6|.
CASGPSSDTQYF
TGTGCCAGCGGCCCCAGTTCGGATACGCAGTATTTT
>.|TRBJ1-4|TRBV20-1|.
CSARGNRDEEKLFF
TGCAGTGCTAGAGGTAACAGGGACGAAGAAAAACTGTTTTTT
>.|TRBJ1-5|TRBV12-5|TRBD1
CASGTGTGHNQPQHF
TGTGCTAGTGGAACGGGGACAGGGCACAATCAGCCCCAGCATTTT